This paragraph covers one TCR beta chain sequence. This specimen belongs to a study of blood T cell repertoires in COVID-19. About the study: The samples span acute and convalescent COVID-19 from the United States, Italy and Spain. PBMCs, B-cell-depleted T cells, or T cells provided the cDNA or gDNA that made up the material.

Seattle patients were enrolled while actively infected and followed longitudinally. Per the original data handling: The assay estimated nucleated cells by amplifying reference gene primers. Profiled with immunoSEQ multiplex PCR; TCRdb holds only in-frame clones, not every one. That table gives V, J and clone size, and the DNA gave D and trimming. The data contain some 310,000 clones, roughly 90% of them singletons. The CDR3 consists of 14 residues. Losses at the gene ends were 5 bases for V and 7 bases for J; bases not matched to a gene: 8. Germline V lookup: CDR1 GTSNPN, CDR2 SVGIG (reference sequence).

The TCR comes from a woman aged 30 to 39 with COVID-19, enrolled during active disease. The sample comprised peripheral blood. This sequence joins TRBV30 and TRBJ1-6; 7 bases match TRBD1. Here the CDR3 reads CAWEKGAQNSPLHF. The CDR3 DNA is TGTGCCTGGGAAAAGGGGGCGCAAAATTCACCCCTCCACTTT.